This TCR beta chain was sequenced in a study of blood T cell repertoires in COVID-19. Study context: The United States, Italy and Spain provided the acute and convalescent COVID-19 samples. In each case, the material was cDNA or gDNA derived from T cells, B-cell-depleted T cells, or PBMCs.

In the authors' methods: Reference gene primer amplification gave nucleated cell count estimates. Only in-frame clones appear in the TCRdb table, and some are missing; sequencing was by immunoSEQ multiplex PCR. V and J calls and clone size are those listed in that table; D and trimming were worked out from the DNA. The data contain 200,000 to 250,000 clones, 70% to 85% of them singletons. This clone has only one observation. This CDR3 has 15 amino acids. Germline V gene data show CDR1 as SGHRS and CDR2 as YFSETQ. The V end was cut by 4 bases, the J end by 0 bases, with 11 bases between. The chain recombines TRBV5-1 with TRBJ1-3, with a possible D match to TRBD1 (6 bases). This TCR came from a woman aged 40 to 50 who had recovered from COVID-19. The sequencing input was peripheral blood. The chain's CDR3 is CASSPDRISGNTIYF. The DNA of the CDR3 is TGCGCCAGCAGCCCGGACAGAATCTCTGGAAACACCATATATTTT. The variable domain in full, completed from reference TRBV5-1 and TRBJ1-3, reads KAGVTQTPRYLIKTRGQQVTLSCSPISGHRSVSWYQQTPGQGLQFLFEYFSETQRNKGNFPGRFSGRQFSNSRSEMNVSTLELGDSALYLCASSPDRISGNTIYFGEGSWLTVV.